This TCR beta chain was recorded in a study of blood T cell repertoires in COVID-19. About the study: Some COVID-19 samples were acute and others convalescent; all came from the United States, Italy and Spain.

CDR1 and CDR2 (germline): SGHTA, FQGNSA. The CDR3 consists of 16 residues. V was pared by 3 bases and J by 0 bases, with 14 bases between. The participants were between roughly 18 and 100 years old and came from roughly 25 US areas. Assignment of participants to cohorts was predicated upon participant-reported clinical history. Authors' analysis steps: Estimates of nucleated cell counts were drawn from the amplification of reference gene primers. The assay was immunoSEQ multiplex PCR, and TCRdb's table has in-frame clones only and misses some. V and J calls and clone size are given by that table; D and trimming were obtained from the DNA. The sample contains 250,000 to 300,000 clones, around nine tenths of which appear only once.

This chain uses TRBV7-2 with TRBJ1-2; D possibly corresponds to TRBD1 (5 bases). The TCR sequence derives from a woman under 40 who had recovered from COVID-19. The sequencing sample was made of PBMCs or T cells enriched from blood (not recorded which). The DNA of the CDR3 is TGTGCCAGCAGCTTGGGGGGGGTCCAAACTAACTATGGCTACACCTTC. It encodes CASSLGGVQTNYGYTF.